One sample yielded the 15 T cell receptor beta chains listed below, sequenced in a study of shared clonotypes between healthy human individuals. Repertoires were generated with immunoSEQ multiplex PCR, while TCRdb's copy carries only in-frame clones and drops some. There are more than 400,000 clones in the sample; roughly 95% occur only once, and around 0.066% lies in the top ten. Sequencing used naive CD4+ T cells sorted from blood. Specified subset: CD45RA+ positively selected. Receptors were obtained from a woman aged 25-40 years in good health.

The CDR3 sequence: CASSELESRNTEAFF. The CDR3 DNA follows: TGTGCCAGCAGTGAATTGGAGTCACGGAACACTGAAGCTTTCTTT. The V call is TRBV2, the J call TRBJ1-1; D unclear. Germline V gene sequence: CDR1 SNHLY, CDR2 FYNNEI. The CDR3 runs to 15 residues. The V and J ends lost 2 bases and 1 base respectively, with 11 bases between them.

The gene calls are TRBV11-2 and TRBJ2-7; D uncertain. Germline V gene sequence: CDR1 SGHAT, CDR2 FQNNGV. V was clipped by 1 base and J by 6 bases, with 16 bases between them. CDR3 size: 15 residues. The CDR3 nucleotides read TGTGCCAGCAGCTTAGCGGGCAGGCCGCCTGCCGAGCAGTACTTC. Protein sequence: CASSLAGRPPAEQYF.

This clone was observed a single time. This chain joins TRBV29-1 and TRBJ1-3, with 7 bases identical to TRBD1. Trimming at V came to 4 bases and at J to 0 bases, leaving 3 bases not matched to a gene. Germline CDR1 reads SQVTM; CDR2 reads ANQGSEA. This CDR3 region has 14 residues. The CDR3, as DNA: TGCAGCGTTGTACGACAGGGCTCTGGAAACACCATATATTTT. Amino acid sequence: CSVVRQGSGNTIYF.

This chain uses TRBV29-1 with TRBJ2-3, with 9 positions matching TRBD2. Germline lookup yields CDR1 SQVTM and CDR2 ANQGSEA. The V segment lost 7 bases and the J segment 6 bases; nucleotides outside the gene matches: 8. The CDR3 is 13 amino acids. The DNA of the CDR3 is TGCAGCGCGGGGCTAGCGGGATACGATACGCAGTATTTT. Its protein product is CSAGLAGYDTQYF.

This chain joins TRBV25-1 and TRBJ1-5; possible D gene TRBD1, 6 bases. The V end was cut by 5 bases, the J end by 2 bases, with 13 bases between. This CDR3 spans 15 amino acids. Per germline, CDR1 MGHDK and CDR2 SYGVNS. CDR3 in DNA: TGTGCCAGCAGTCCGGGACAATGGGGCAATCAGCCCCAGCATTTT. It yields the protein CASSPGQWGNQPQHF.

The V and J genes are TRBV2 and TRBJ1-5; no definite D call. Deletions cut 6 bases from V and 7 bases from J, with 10 bases between. CDR3 length: 12 amino acids. Per germline, CDR1 SNHLY and CDR2 FYNNEI. The CDR3 loop is CASSSSVQPQHF. The CDR3 DNA sequence: TGTGCCAGCAGCTCGTCGGTCCAGCCCCAGCATTTT.

The chain is built from TRBV5-5 and TRBJ2-5; unclear D gene. Trimming took off 4 bases at V and 3 bases at J, with 13 bases between the two ends. The CDR3 spans 14 residues. CDR1 is SGHKS and CDR2 is YYEKEE in the germline V gene (reference sequence). The CDR3 loop reads CASSPRRQKETQYF. The CDR3 region has the DNA TGTGCCAGCAGCCCTAGACGGCAGAAAGAGACCCAGTACTTC. Together with reference TRBV5-5 and TRBJ2-5, the CDR3 gives the full variable domain: DAGVTQSPTHLIKTRGQQVTLRCSPISGHKSVSWYQQVLGQGPQFIFQYYEKEERGRGNFPDRFSARQFPNYSSELNVNALLLGDSALYLCASSPRRQKETQYFGPGTRLLVL.

This rearrangement joins TRBV2 to TRBJ2-2, with 14 bases identical to TRBD2. Trimming took 6 bases from V and 5 from J; bases not matched to a gene: 5. The CDR3 runs to 16 residues. Germline V CDR1 and CDR2: SNHLY, FYNNEI. Here the CDR3 reads CASRPGLAGVTGELFF. CDR3 DNA: TGTGCCAGCAGACCGGGACTAGCGGGAGTTACCGGGGAGCTGTTTTTT.

The rearrangement links TRBV5-6 to TRBJ2-7, with D possibly matching TRBD1 (5 bases). The germline V gene has CDR1 SGHDT and CDR2 YYEEEE. The V and J ends lost 4 bases and 5 bases respectively, with 25 bases between them. This CDR3 has 17 residues. The CDR3 reads CASSPRRRLGVNDEQYF. In nucleotides, the CDR3 is TGTGCCAGCAGCCCCCGCCGTAGGTTAGGGGTTAACGACGAGCAGTACTTC.

This clone was observed a handful of times. V is TRBV10-2 and J is TRBJ1-5, with TRBD1 matching over 8 bases. This CDR3 contains 13 residues. Germline V gene sequence: CDR1 WSHSY, CDR2 SAAADI. Trimming removed 8 bases from V and 7 bases from J; junction bases left unmatched: 7. CDR3 amino acids: CASLDRGGQPQHF. The CDR3 bases are TGCGCCAGCTTAGACAGGGGCGGGCAGCCCCAGCATTTT.

The genes are TRBV7-9 and TRBJ2-1; 7 nucleotides align to TRBD2. CDR3 size: 15 residues. In germline, CDR1 is SEHNR, CDR2 FQNEAQ (reference sequence). V shed 3 bases, J shed 7 bases, and the junction held 9 bases outside the gene matches. The CDR3 here is CASSFGGGPSNEQFF. The CDR3 coding sequence is TGTGCCAGCAGCTTTGGGGGAGGGCCCAGTAATGAGCAGTTCTTC.

The chain has TRBV2 and TRBJ1-1; the D gene is possibly TRBD1 (5 bases). This CDR3 spans 14 amino acids. In germline, CDR1 is SNHLY, CDR2 FYNNEI. V was shortened by 4 bases and J by 0 bases, with 9 bases between the two germline ends. CDR3 residues: CASSGQIMNTEAFF. CDR3 DNA sequence: TGTGCCAGCAGTGGACAGATCATGAACACTGAAGCTTTCTTT.

This chain connects TRBV28 to TRBJ2-5; the D gene is possibly TRBD1 (6 bases). The J call may be incorrect, as the DNA end agrees better with TRBJ2-7. Germline V lookup: CDR1 MDHEN, CDR2 SYDVKM. This CDR3 spans 13 amino acids. CDR3 in amino acids: CASMGASPYEQYF. The CDR3 nucleotides are TGTGCCAGCATGGGGGCGAGCCCCTACGAGCAGTACTTC.

The V gene is TRBV28, the J gene TRBJ1-3; D gene uncertain. In germline, CDR1 is MDHEN, CDR2 SYDVKM. The CDR3 runs 16 residues. The V and J ends lost 4 bases and 5 bases respectively, with 18 bases between them. The CDR3 sequence: CASSYPGPGSRNTIYF. Written as DNA, the CDR3 is TGTGCCAGCAGTTACCCCGGGCCCGGGAGTCGAAACACCATATATTTT.

This chain connects TRBV2 to TRBJ1-2, with D tentatively TRBD1 (5 bases). V lost 5 bases to trimming and J lost 3 bases, with 10 bases between them. The CDR3 extends over 13 amino acids. Germline V CDR1 and CDR2: SNHLY, FYNNEI. CDR3 in DNA: TGTGCCAGCAGTACCGGGACTTACTATGGCTACACCTTC. Protein: CASSTGTYYGYTF.